This passage covers 18 T cell receptor beta chains from one sample sequenced in a study of T cell changes during pregnancy in multiple sclerosis (dated by TCRdb to about 2019). The method was the immunoSEQ multiplex PCR assay. Here the immuneACCESS table is served through TCRdb, limited to in-frame sequences with V and J called. Missing clones are a known gap in these copies; in checked studies unresolved V genes cover under half, and the rest lacks a known reason. This sample holds roughly 47,000 clones; 90% to 95% were observed only once. The ten largest clones add up to about 5.5% of the sample. Source: CD8+ T cells from peripheral blood mononuclear cells, taken before pregnancy. The receptor source for this set is a female donor with multiple sclerosis, enrolled in a pregnancy study.

This chain links TRBV19 with TRBJ2-7, with D perhaps matching TRBD2 (7 bases). CDR3 length equals 15 residues. Germline-derived CDR1 and CDR2 are LNHDA and SQIVND (reference sequence). V was shortened by 7 bases and J by 4 bases, with 20 bases between the two germline ends. The CDR3 spells CASTAGGGVGYEQYF. CDR3 in DNA: TGTGCCAGTACCGCGGGCGGGGGCGTAGGATACGAGCAGTACTTC.

The genes are TRBV5-6 and TRBJ1-2; 9 bases fit TRBD1. Trimming cost V 3 bases and J 4 bases; bases outside gene matches: 7. Looked up from germline, CDR1 is SGHDT and CDR2 is YYEEEE. This CDR3 comprises 15 residues. The CDR3 region is CASSSGQGPIYGYTF. The CDR3 DNA follows: TGTGCCAGCAGCTCGGGACAGGGCCCCATCTATGGCTACACCTTC. The variable domain in full, with the rest retrieved from reference TRBV5-6 and TRBJ1-2, is DAGVTQSPTHLIKTRGQQVTLRCSPKSGHDTVSWYQQALGQGPQFIFQYYEEEERQRGNFPDRFSGHQFPNYSSELNVNALLLGDSALYLCASSSGQGPIYGYTFGSGTRLTVV.

J is TRBJ2-1 and V is TRBV27; D is perhaps TRBD1 (7 bases). The V gene lost 8 bases and the J gene lost 9 bases, with 26 bases spanning the gap. From germline, CDR1 is MNHEY and CDR2 SMNVEV (reference sequence). The CDR3 runs 16 residues. The CDR3 spells CASQMGGTHRGAEQFF. The CDR3 nucleotides are TGTGCCAGCCAGATGGGGGGAACCCACAGGGGAGCTGAGCAGTTCTTC.

The gene calls are TRBV6-6 and TRBJ2-7; unclear D gene. The V and J ends lost 5 bases and 2 bases respectively, with 4 bases between them. The CDR3 is made up of 11 amino acids. CDR1 is MNHNY and CDR2 is SVGAGI in the germline V gene (reference sequence). The DNA for the CDR3 is TGTGCCAGCAGTGCTACCTACGAGCAGTACTTC. Its translation is CASSATYEQYF.

This chain links TRBV7-2 with TRBJ2-1; the D gene is possibly TRBD2 (5 bases). This CDR3 has 13 residues. Trimming removed 3 bases at V and 8 bases at J, with 11 bases between. Germline loops: CDR1 SGHTA, CDR2 FQGNSA. The CDR3 DNA reads TGTGCCAGCAGCTTCCTGACTATGCATGAGCAGTTCTTC. As protein: CASSFLTMHEQFF.

The chain is built from TRBV27 and TRBJ2-7; TRBD2 matches 11 bases. Germline CDR1 MNHEY, CDR2 SMNVEV (reference sequence). V lost 5 bases and J lost 3; bases outside the gene matches: 6. The CDR3 covers 15 residues. CDR3: CASSPLAGGFYEQYF. The CDR3 DNA reads as TGTGCCAGCAGTCCGCTAGCGGGAGGCTTCTACGAGCAGTACTTC.

This clone was seen just once. This sequence joins TRBV2 and TRBJ2-7; 11 positions agree with TRBD1. V lost 7 bases to trimming and J lost 1 base; unmatched junction nucleotides: 9. The CDR3 has 16 amino acids. Germline V gene lookup returns CDR1 SNHLY and CDR2 FYNNEI. Here the CDR3 DNA reads TGTGCCAGCAACCCGGACAGGGGGCAAGGATCCTACGAGCAGTACTTC. Translating gives CASNPDRGQGSYEQYF.

J is TRBJ2-7 and V is TRBV10-2; the match to TRBD1 covers 9 bases. In germline, CDR1 is WSHSY, CDR2 SAAADI. The CDR3 runs to 13 residues. Trimming cost V 6 bases and J 3 bases; bases outside gene matches: 3. The CDR3 sequence: CASRGDRVYEQYF. The DNA for the CDR3 is TGCGCCAGCAGGGGGGACAGGGTCTACGAGCAGTACTTC.

V and J are TRBV5-1 and TRBJ2-7, with 12 bases identical to TRBD1. V lost 2 bases and J lost 3; bases outside the gene matches: 12. CDR3 length: 18 amino acids. Per the germline V gene, CDR1 is SGHRS and CDR2 is YFSETQ. In DNA form, the CDR3 reads TGCGCCAGCAGCTTCGTTCCCGGGACAGGGGGCGGGGGCTACGAGCAGTACTTC. Its protein is CASSFVPGTGGGGYEQYF.

This rearrangement joins TRBV30 to TRBJ2-1; 10 bases are shared with TRBD2. J gave up 4 bases and V 2 bases, and 2 bases lay outside the gene matches. The CDR3 is made up of 14 amino acids. The germline V gene has CDR1 GTSNPN and CDR2 SVGIG (reference sequence). CDR3 in DNA: TGTGCCTGGAGTACAGCGGGAGGGTACAATGAGCAGTTCTTC. Translated, it gives CAWSTAGGYNEQFF.

This sequence joins TRBV6-6 and TRBJ2-1; 13 nucleotides match TRBD2. Germline V gene data show CDR1 as MNHNY and CDR2 as SVGAGI (reference sequence). With 0 bases clipped from V and 7 bases from J, the junction kept 3 bases outside the gene matches. The CDR3 contains 16 residues. The CDR3, as DNA: TGTGCCAGCAGTTACTCAACTAGCGGGAGGGGGAATGAGCAGTTCTTC. Its translation is CASSYSTSGRGNEQFF.

This clone was seen just once. The chain couples TRBV27 to TRBJ2-2; 13 positions agree with TRBD2. V was clipped by 5 bases and J by 4 bases; unmatched bases: 7. This CDR3 is built from 17 residues. Germline-derived CDR1 and CDR2 are MNHEY and SMNVEV (reference sequence). CDR3 amino acids: CASSPSGTSGITGELFF. CDR3 DNA: TGTGCCAGCAGTCCATCTGGGACTAGCGGGATCACCGGGGAGCTGTTTTTT.

The CDR3 DNA is TGTGCCAGTAGTTGGGGGGGAGGCGGGGAGCTGTTTTTT. Residues: CASSWGGGGELFF. V usage is TRBV19 and J usage is TRBJ2-2, with TRBD2 identical over 7 bases. This CDR3 spans 13 amino acids. The ends lost 5 bases at V and 7 bases at J; junction bases unmatched: 4. Germline CDR1 is LNHDA and CDR2 is SQIVND (reference sequence).

This clone was seen a single time. The chain has TRBV19 and TRBJ2-7; D gene ambiguous. Trimming took off 0 bases at V and 3 bases at J, with 12 bases between the two ends. The germline gives CDR1 LNHDA, CDR2 SQIVND (reference sequence). The CDR3 totals 15 residues. CDR3 nucleotides: TGTGCCAGTAGTATAGATTATGGCAGATTCTACGAGCAGTACTTC. Amino acids: CASSIDYGRFYEQYF.

The chain employs TRBV28 and TRBJ1-5, with a possible D match to TRBD1 (5 bases). CDR3 length: 14 amino acids. V dropped 5 bases and J dropped 1 base, with 9 bases sitting between them. Looked up from germline, CDR1 is MDHEN and CDR2 is SYDVKM. The CDR3 here is CASSPGLSNQPQHF. In DNA form, the CDR3 reads TGTGCCAGCAGTCCAGGGCTAAGCAATCAGCCCCAGCATTTT.

The rearrangement uses TRBV27 and TRBJ1-1, with 8 bases lining up with TRBD1. This CDR3 has 13 residues. Germline-derived CDR1 and CDR2 are MNHEY and SMNVEV (reference sequence). V trimming: 2 bases; J trimming: 4 bases; junction bases outside the gene matches: 0. This chain's CDR3 is CASSLTGGTEAFF. CDR3 nucleotide sequence: TGTGCCAGCAGTTTAACAGGGGGCACTGAAGCTTTCTTT.

This chain links TRBV4-2 with TRBJ2-6; the D gene is possibly TRBD2 (5 bases). The CDR3 covers 23 residues. Germline CDR1 reads LGHNA; CDR2 reads YNFKEQ. V lost 0 bases to trimming and J lost 0 bases, with 27 bases between them. DNA for the CDR3: TGTGCCAGCAGCCAAGAAATAATGGCTAGCTCAAGATCCGAACACTCTGGGGCCAACGTCCTGACTTTC. Its protein is CASSQEIMASSRSEHSGANVLTF.

The V and J genes are TRBV28 and TRBJ2-7; 8 bases are shared with TRBD1. The germline CDR1 and CDR2 sequences are MDHEN and SYDVKM. The CDR3 has 14 residues. Trimming cost V 2 bases and J 5 bases; bases outside gene matches: 5. The CDR3 reads CASSLQGAVDEQYF. DNA for the CDR3: TGTGCCAGCAGTTTACAGGGGGCAGTCGACGAGCAGTACTTC. The variable domain in full, completed from reference TRBV28 and TRBJ2-7, reads DVKVTQSSRYLVKRTGEKVFLECVQDMDHENMFWYRQDPGLGLRLIYFSYDVKMKEKGDIPEGYSVSREKKERFSLILESASTNQTSMYLCASSLQGAVDEQYFGPGTRLTVT.